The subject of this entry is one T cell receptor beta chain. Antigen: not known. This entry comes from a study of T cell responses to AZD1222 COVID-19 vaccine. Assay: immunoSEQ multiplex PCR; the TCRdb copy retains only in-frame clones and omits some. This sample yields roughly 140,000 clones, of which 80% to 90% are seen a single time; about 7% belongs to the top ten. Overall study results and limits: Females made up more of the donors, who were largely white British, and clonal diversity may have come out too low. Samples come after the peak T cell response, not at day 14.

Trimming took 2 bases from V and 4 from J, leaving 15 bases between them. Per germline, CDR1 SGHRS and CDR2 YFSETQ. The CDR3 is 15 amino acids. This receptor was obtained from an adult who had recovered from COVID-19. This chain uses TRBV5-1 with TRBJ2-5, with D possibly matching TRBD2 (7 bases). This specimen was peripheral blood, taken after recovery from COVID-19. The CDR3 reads CASSLPRGGRETQYF. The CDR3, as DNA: TGCGCCAGCAGCTTACCCAGGGGCGGGAGAGAGACCCAGTACTTC.